The rows below give T cell receptor beta chains drawn from one sample of a study of blood T cell repertoires in COVID-19. The method was immunoSEQ multiplex PCR; TCRdb's version includes in-frame clones alone and lacks a portion of them. The data hold some 510,000 clones, with approximately 87% observed a single time. The specimen was PBMCs or T cells enriched from blood (not recorded which). The receptors derive from a woman aged 35 to 49 who had recovered from COVID-19. The CDR3 runs from the conserved cysteine through the conserved F or W. D genes are given only for firm matches. Rows may omit the clone size; those that give it use once, few, many or a size class.

.	.	TRBV18	TRBJ1-6	CASSPFGQSSYNSPLHF	TGTGCCAGCTCACCTTTCGGACAGAGCTCCTATAATTCACCCCTCCACTTT
TRBD2	.	TRBV10-3	TRBJ2-7	CAISAGQGRLTSGRVNGYEQYF	TGTGCCATCAGTGCCGGACAGGGGAGGTTGACTAGCGGGAGGGTGAATGGGTACGAGCAGTACTTC
.	.	TRBV11-2	TRBJ2-7	CASSLAWSRADEQYF	TGTGCCAGCAGCTTAGCTTGGTCGCGGGCTGACGAGCAGTACTTC
TRBD2	.	TRBV19	TRBJ2-1	CASSFRAGGPGEQFF	TGTGCCAGTAGTTTTAGAGCGGGAGGGCCGGGGGAGCAGTTCTTC
.	.	TRBV6-1	TRBJ1-6	CASSDPDTINSPLHF	TGTGCCAGCAGTGATCCCGACACGATAAATTCACCCCTCCACTTT
.	once	TRBV11-3	TRBJ2-1	CASSPRDNEQFF	TGTGCCAGCAGCCCCCGAGACAATGAGCAGTTCTTC
TRBD2	.	TRBV4-3	TRBJ2-7	CASSPAGTSGSFHEQYF	TGCGCCAGCAGCCCCGCCGGGACTAGCGGGAGCTTCCACGAGCAGTACTTC
TRBD2	.	TRBV29-1	TRBJ2-1	CSVRLAGKSYNEQFF	TGCAGCGTCAGACTAGCGGGAAAATCCTACAATGAGCAGTTCTTC
.	.	TRBV2	TRBJ2-5	CASSREAGQETQYF	TGTGCCAGCAGTCGCGAGGCGGGTCAAGAGACCCAGTACTTC
.	.	TRBV30	TRBJ1-1	CAWSPGTEAFF	TGTGCCTGGAGTCCGGGCACTGAAGCTTTCTTT
.	.	TRBV7-2	TRBJ1-4	CATGRGGDEKLFF	TGTGCCACGGGGAGGGGCGGGGATGAAAAACTGTTTTTT
.	.	TRBV27	TRBJ1-2	CASSLTPTTNYGYTF	TGTGCCAGCAGTTTAACCCCGACAACGAACTATGGCTACACCTTC
TRBD2	.	TRBV15	TRBJ2-7	CATSRPLQLAGGHEQYF	TGTGCCACCAGCAGGCCCCTTCAGTTAGCGGGAGGCCACGAGCAGTACTTC
.	.	TRBV29-1	TRBJ1-5	CSVVEGGQPQHF	TGCAGCGTTGTTGAAGGAGGACAGCCCCAGCATTTT
.	.	TRBV7-9	TRBJ1-1	CASSLAGREAFF	TGTGCCAGCAGCTTAGCGGGCAGGGAAGCTTTCTTT
.	.	TRBV10-3	TRBJ1-2	CAISESPGGLYEETF	TGTGCCATCAGTGAATCCCCCGGTGGTCTCTATGAGGAAACCTTC
TRBD2	.	TRBV13	TRBJ2-1	CASSLGLGGGLPNEQFF	TGTGCCAGCAGCTTAGGCCTTGGGGGAGGGCTCCCAAATGAGCAGTTCTTC
TRBD1	.	TRBV4-2	TRBJ1-2	CASSPPNARTGYYGYTF	TGTGCCAGCAGCCCCCCCAACGCCCGGACAGGGTATTATGGCTACACCTTC
.	few	TRBV12-2	TRBJ2-7	CASRLEGRKGTSGKVREQYF	TGTGCAAGTCGCTTAGAAGGGCGAAAAGGGACTAGCGGGAAGGTTCGCGAGCAGTACTTC
.	.	TRBV6-1	TRBJ2-5	CASSGRWDFKKKTQYF	TGTGCCAGCAGTGGACGATGGGACTTTAAAAAGAAGACCCAGTACTTC
TRBD1	.	TRBV10-2	TRBJ1-1	CASRDPGQMNTEAFF	TGCGCCAGCAGGGATCCGGGACAGATGAACACTGAAGCTTTCTTT
.	.	TRBV29-1	TRBJ2-1	CSVEGAYLDSEQFF	TGCAGCGTTGAAGGGGCTTATCTTGACAGTGAGCAGTTCTTC
TRBD1	once	TRBV28	TRBJ2-7	CASIRDSSYEQYF	TGTGCCAGCATTCGGGACAGTTCCTACGAGCAGTACTTC
TRBD1	.	TRBV6-5	TRBJ2-7	CASSLGQSYEQYF	TGTGCCAGCAGTCTGGGACAGTCCTACGAGCAGTACTTC
TRBD1	.	TRBV6-5	TRBJ1-1	CASLGQGENTEAFF	TGTGCCAGCTTGGGACAGGGAGAGAACACTGAAGCTTTCTTT
.	.	TRBV5-5	TRBJ2-7	CASSLELSVRGYFEQYF	TGTGCCAGCAGCTTGGAACTCTCCGTAAGGGGTTATTTCGAGCAGTACTTC
.	.	TRBV3-1/TRBV3-2	TRBJ1-1	CASSQERLTNTEAFF	TGTGCCAGCAGCCAAGAGCGACTTACGAACACTGAAGCTTTCTTT
TRBD2	once	TRBV5-4	TRBJ2-3	CASSTLAGGDTQYF	TGTGCCAGCAGTACCCTAGCGGGAGGGGATACGCAGTATTTT
.	.	TRBV6-5	TRBJ1-5	CASSYSSRGNQPQHF	TGTGCCAGCAGTTACTCATCGAGGGGGAATCAGCCCCAGCATTTT
.	.	TRBV7-8	TRBJ1-3	CASSLGDYGNTIYF	TGTGCCAGCAGCTTAGGCGATTACGGAAACACCATATATTTT
.	.	TRBV2	TRBJ2-1	CASSGQATYNEQFF	TGTGCCAGCAGTGGACAGGCTACCTACAATGAGCAGTTCTTC
.	.	TRBV2	TRBJ2-5	CASSRVWGSEETQYF	TGTGCCAGCAGTCGGGTTTGGGGCAGCGAAGAGACCCAGTACTTC
.	.	TRBV3-1/TRBV3-2	TRBJ2-1	CASSQGPEQFF	TGTGCCAGCAGCCAGGGCCCTGAGCAGTTCTTC
.	.	TRBV19	TRBJ2-1	CASSMGLDTEQFF	TGTGCCAGTAGTATGGGGCTAGATACTGAGCAGTTCTTC
TRBD1	.	TRBV3-1/TRBV3-2	TRBJ2-7	CASRDRGEHEQYF	TGTGCCAGTAGGGACAGGGGGGAACACGAGCAGTACTTC
.	.	TRBV9	TRBJ1-4	CASSRGSTNEKLFF	TGTGCCAGCAGTAGGGGATCAACTAATGAAAAACTGTTTTTT
.	.	TRBV5-4	TRBJ2-6	CASSFSGLAGANVLTF	TGTGCCAGCAGCTTCTCAGGGCTGGCTGGGGCCAACGTCCTGACTTTC
.	.	TRBV6-1	TRBJ2-7	CASSEGPGVYEQYF	TGTGCCAGCAGTGAGGGGCCCGGAGTCTACGAGCAGTACTTC
.	.	TRBV11-3	TRBJ2-2	CASSSRGDTELFF	TGTGCCAGCAGCTCTCGGGGGGACACAGAGCTGTTTTTT
TRBD2	.	TRBV7-2	TRBJ2-5	CASSSRQRRELPETQYF	TGTGCCAGCAGCTCCCGCCAACGGCGGGAGCTCCCAGAGACCCAGTACTTC
TRBD1	.	TRBV7-9	TRBJ1-1	CASSLYRDRNTEAFF	TGTGCCAGCAGCTTATACCGGGACAGGAACACTGAAGCTTTCTTT
TRBD1	.	TRBV4-1	TRBJ1-2	CASRPTGTGGVGYGYTF	TGCGCCAGCAGACCTACCGGGACAGGGGGAGTAGGGTATGGCTACACCTTC
.	.	TRBV9	TRBJ2-1	CASSVDVSGYEQFF	TGTGCCAGCAGCGTAGATGTCTCGGGGTATGAGCAGTTCTTC
TRBD1	.	TRBV5-1	TRBJ2-1	CASSLRQGNNEQFF	TGCGCCAGCAGCTTGAGACAGGGGAACAATGAGCAGTTCTTC
.	.	TRBV11-3	TRBJ1-1	CASSLEQWNTEAFF	TGTGCCAGCAGCTTGGAGCAATGGAACACTGAAGCTTTCTTT
TRBD1	few	TRBV18	TRBJ1-2	CASSPGGQGYGYTF	TGTGCCAGCTCACCCGGGGGACAGGGCTATGGCTACACCTTC
TRBD1	.	TRBV24-1	TRBJ1-4	CATSESGTGFEKLFF	TGTGCCACCAGTGAATCCGGGACAGGGTTTGAAAAACTGTTTTTT
.	few	TRBV9	TRBJ1-2	CASSVTPDSRTNYGYTF	TGTGCCAGCAGCGTAACCCCGGACAGTCGAACTAACTATGGCTACACCTTC